This record looks at one T cell receptor (beta chain) sequence and its context. Clones were read by immunoSEQ multiplex PCR, and TCRdb kept only the in-frame ones, dropping some. This sample has around 61,000 clones, with 70% to 90% found just once. This record comes from a study of pediatric ulcerative colitis. This receptor was obtained from a boy younger than 18 with severe ulcerative colitis. The sequenced sample was blood.

CDR3 DNA: TGTGCCAGCAGCGGGGCCGGTGGAGAGACCCAGTACTTC. Translation gives CASSGAGGETQYF. The V and J genes are TRBV7-2 and TRBJ2-5; D might be TRBD1 (5 bases). The CDR3 contains 13 residues. V dropped 5 bases and J dropped 4 bases, with 11 bases sitting between them. CDR1 SGHTA and CDR2 FQGNSA come from the germline V gene. Full variable domain (missing parts from reference TRBV7-2 and TRBJ2-5): GAGVSQSPSNKVTEKGKDVELRCDPISGHTALYWYRQSLGQGLEFLIYFQGNSAPDKSGLPSDRFSAERTGGSVSTLTIQRTQQEDSAVYLCASSGAGGETQYFGPGTRLLVL.